This T cell receptor (beta chain) is from a study of blood T cell repertoires in COVID-19. Looking at the study overall: The samples span acute and convalescent COVID-19 from the United States, Italy and Spain. PBMCs, B-cell-depleted T cells, or T cells were the source of the cDNA or gDNA that made up the material.

Clones were read by immunoSEQ multiplex PCR, and TCRdb kept only the in-frame ones, dropping some. Of about 130,000 clones listed, less than 85% are singletons. The clonotype was recovered from a woman older than 75 with acute or convalescent COVID-19. The sample taken for sequencing was peripheral blood.

The chain's CDR3 is CASSVRQGSSGNTIYF. CDR3 DNA sequence: TGTGCCAGCAGCGTAAGACAGGGGAGCTCTGGAAACACCATATATTTT. The chain combines TRBV5-8 with TRBJ1-3; 8 bases are a match to TRBD1. The V and J ends lost 4 bases and 0 bases, in that order; junction bases with no gene match: 6. The CDR3 runs to 16 residues. CDR1 and CDR2 from the germline V gene are SGHTS and YDEGEE.